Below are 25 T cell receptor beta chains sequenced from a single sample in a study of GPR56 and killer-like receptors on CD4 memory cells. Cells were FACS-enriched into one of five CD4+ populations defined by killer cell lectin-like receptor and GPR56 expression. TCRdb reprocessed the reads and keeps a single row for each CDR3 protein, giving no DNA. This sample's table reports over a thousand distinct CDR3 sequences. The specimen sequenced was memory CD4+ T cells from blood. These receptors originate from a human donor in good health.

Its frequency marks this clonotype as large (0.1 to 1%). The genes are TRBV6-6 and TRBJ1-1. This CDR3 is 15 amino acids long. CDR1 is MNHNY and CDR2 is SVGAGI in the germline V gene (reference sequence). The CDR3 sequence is CASDIGGQENTEAFF.

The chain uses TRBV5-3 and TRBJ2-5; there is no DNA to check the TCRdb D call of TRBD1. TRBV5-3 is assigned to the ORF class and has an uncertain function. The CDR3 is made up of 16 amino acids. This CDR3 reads CARSYHSGTRKDTQYF.

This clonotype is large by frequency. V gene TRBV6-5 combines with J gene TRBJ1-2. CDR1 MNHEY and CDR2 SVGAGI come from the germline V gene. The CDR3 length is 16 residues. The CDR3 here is CASSYLSRGGNYGYTF.

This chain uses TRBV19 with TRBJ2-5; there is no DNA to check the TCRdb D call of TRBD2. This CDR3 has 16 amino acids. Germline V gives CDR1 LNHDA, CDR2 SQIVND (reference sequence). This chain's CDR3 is CASSTPMAGGGETQYF. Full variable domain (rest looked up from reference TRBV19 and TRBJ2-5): DGGITQSPKYLFRKEGQNVTLSCEQNLNHDAMYWYRQDPGQGLRLIYYSQIVNDFQKGDIAEGYSVSREKKESFPLTVTSAQKNPTAFYLCASSTPMAGGGETQYFGPGTRLLVL.

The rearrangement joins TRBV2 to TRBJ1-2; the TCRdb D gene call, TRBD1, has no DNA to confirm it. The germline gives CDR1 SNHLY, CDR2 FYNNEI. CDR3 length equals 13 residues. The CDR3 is CASSEEQGSGYTF.

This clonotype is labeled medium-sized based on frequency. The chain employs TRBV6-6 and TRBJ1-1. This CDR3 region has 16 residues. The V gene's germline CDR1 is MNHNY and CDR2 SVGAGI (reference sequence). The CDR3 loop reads CASSSPQFKGSREAFF.

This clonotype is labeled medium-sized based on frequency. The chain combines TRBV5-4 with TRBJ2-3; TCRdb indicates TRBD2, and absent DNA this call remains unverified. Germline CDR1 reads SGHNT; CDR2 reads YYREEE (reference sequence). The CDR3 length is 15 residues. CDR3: CASSTGPSGTDTQYF.

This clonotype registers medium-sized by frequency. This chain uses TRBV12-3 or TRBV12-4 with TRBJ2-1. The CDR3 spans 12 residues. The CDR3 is CASRASYNEQFF.

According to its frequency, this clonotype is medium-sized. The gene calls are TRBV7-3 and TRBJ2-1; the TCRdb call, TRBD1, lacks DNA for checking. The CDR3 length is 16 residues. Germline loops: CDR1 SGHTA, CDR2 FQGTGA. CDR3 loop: CASSFTPGGSYNEQFF.

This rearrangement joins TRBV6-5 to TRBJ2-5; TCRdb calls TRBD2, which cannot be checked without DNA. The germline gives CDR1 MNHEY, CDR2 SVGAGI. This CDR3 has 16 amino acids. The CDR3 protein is CASSSGLAGGGETQYF.

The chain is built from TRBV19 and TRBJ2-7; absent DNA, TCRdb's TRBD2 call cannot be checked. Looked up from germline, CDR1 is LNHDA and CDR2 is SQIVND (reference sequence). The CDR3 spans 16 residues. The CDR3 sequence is CAAPPPLAGPGYEQYF.

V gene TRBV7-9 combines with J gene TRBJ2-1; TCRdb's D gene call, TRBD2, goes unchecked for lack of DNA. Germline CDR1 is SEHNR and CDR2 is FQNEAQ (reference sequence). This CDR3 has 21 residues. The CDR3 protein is CASSLSRALLAGGATYNEQFF.

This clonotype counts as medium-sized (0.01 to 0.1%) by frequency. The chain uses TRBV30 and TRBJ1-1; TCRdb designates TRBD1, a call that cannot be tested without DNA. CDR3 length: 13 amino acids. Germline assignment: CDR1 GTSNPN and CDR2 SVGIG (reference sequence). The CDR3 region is CAWSSGGFTEAFF.

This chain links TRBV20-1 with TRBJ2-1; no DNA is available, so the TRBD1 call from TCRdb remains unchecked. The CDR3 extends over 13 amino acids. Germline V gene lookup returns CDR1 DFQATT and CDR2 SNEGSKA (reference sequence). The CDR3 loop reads CSARTGGLNEQFF.

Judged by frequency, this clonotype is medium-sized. CDR3 residues: CASSLAPGASDTQYF. V is TRBV12-3 or TRBV12-4 and J is TRBJ2-3; the TCRdb call, TRBD1, lacks DNA for checking. This CDR3 is 15 amino acids long.

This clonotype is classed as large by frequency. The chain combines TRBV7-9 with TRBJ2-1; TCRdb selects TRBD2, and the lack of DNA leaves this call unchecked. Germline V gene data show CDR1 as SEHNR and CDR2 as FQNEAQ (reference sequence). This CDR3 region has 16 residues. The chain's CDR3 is CASSLALAGVYNEQFF.

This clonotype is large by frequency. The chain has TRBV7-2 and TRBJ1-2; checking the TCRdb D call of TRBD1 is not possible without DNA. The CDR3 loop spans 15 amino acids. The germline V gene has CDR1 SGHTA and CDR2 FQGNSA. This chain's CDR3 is CASTVSGTAFYGYTF.

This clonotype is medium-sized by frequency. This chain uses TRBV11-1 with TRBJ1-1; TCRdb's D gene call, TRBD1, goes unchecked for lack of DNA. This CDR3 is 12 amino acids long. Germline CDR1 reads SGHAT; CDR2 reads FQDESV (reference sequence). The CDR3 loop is CASSLAGGEAFF.

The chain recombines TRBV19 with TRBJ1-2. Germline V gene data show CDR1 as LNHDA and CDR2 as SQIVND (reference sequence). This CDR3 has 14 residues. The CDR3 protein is CASTQGLEDYGYTF.

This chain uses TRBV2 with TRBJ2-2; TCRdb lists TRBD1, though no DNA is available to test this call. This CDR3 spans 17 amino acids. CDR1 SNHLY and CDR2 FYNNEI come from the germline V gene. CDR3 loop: CASSDLRGGSNTGELFF.

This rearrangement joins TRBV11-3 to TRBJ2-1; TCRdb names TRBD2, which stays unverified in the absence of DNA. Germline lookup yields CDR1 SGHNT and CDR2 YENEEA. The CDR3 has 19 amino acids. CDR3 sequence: CASSLGRGLAGGSYNEQFF.

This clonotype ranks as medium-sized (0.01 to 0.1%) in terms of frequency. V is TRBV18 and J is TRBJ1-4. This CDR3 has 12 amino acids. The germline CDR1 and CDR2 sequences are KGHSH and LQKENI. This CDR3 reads CASSPRREKLFF.

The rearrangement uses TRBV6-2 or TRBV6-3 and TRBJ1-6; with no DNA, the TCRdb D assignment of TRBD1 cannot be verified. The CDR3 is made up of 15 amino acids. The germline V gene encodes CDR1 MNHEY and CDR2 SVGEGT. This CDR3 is CASSYPDRGGSPLHF.

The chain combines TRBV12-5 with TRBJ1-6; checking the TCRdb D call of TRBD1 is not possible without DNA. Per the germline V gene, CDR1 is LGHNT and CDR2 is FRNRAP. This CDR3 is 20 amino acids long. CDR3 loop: CASGLDSPGRGGSYNSPLHF.

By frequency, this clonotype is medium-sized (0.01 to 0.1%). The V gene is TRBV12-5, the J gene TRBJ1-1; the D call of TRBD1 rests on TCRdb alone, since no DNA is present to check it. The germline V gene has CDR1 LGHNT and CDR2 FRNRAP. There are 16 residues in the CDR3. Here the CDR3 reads CASGFMETGVNTEAFF.